The 10 T cell receptor beta chains in this list originate from one sample, sequenced in a study of blood T cell repertoires in COVID-19. Profiling relied on immunoSEQ multiplex PCR, and the TCRdb table lists in-frame clones only, not all of them. The repertoire holds 130,000 to 150,000 clones, with around 84% as singletons. The sample consisted of peripheral blood. The receptors stem from a man in his sixties with active or convalescent COVID-19.

This clone appeared once. The chain uses TRBV24-1 and TRBJ1-5; maybe TRBD1 (5 bases). The CDR3 has 17 residues. V was shortened by 2 bases and J by 0 bases, with 13 bases between the two germline ends. CDR1 is KGHDR, CDR2 SFDVKD, per germline. This CDR3 is CATSDSRARLSNQPQHF. The CDR3 nucleotides read TGTGCCACCAGTGATTCCAGGGCCCGCCTTAGCAATCAGCCCCAGCATTTT.

The gene calls are TRBV24-1 and TRBJ2-1, with TRBD2 matching 10 bases. CDR3 size: 16 residues. V shed 1 base, J shed 3 bases, and the junction held 2 bases outside the gene matches. CDR1 KGHDR and CDR2 SFDVKD come from the germline V gene. Here the CDR3 DNA reads TGTGCCACCAGTGATTTTCTAGCGGGAGTCTACAATGAGCAGTTCTTC. This encodes CATSDFLAGVYNEQFF.

The rearrangement links TRBV19 to TRBJ1-1, with 8 bases that match TRBD1. Per the germline V gene, CDR1 is LNHDA and CDR2 is SQIVND (reference sequence). V was clipped by 1 base and J by 0 bases; unmatched bases: 7. CDR3 length: 17 amino acids. The CDR3 loop is CASSIVGRGRMNTEAFF. Here the CDR3 DNA reads TGTGCCAGTAGTATAGTGGGCAGGGGGCGGATGAACACTGAAGCTTTCTTT.

V gene TRBV3-1 (or the pseudogene TRBV3-2) combines with J gene TRBJ2-1, with TRBD2 matching over 10 bases. The CDR3 has 18 amino acids. J gave up 0 bases and V 0 bases, and 5 bases lay outside the gene matches. Per the germline V gene, CDR1 is LGHDT and CDR2 is YNNKEL (reference sequence). CDR3 in DNA: TGTGCCAGCAGCCAAGAACGATCTAGCGGGAGCTCCTACAATGAGCAGTTCTTC. Translation gives CASSQERSSGSSYNEQFF.

V gene TRBV12-5 combines with J gene TRBJ2-6; D is unclear. This CDR3 comprises 16 residues. V lost 7 bases and J lost 2, with 15 bases in between. Germline V gene sequence: CDR1 LGHNT, CDR2 FRNRAP. The CDR3 bases are TGTGCTAGTGTTCCTGCGTTTGGAGCTGGGGCCAACGTCCTGACTTTC. Its translation: CASVPAFGAGANVLTF.

The chain is built from TRBV5-4 and TRBJ2-3, with TRBD2 matching 9 bases. The CDR3 sequence is 13 residues long. With 0 bases clipped from V and 13 bases from J, the junction kept 6 bases outside the gene matches. Per germline, CDR1 SGHNT and CDR2 YYREEE (reference sequence). CDR3 nucleotide sequence: TGTGCCAGCAGCTTGGCCGCGGGGGGGGCAAAGTATTTT. It specifies CASSLAAGGAKYF. The entire variable domain, with the rest obtained from reference TRBV5-4 and TRBJ2-3, is as follows: ETGVTQSPTHLIKTRGQQVTLRCSSQSGHNTVSWYQQALGQGPQFIFQYYREEENGRGNFPPRFSGLQFPNYSSELNVNALELDDSALYLCASSLAAGGAKYFGPGTRLTVL.

The chain uses TRBV18 and TRBJ1-1; D possibly corresponds to TRBD1 (6 bases). The CDR3 has 12 amino acids. The V gene's germline CDR1 is KGHSH and CDR2 LQKENI. V was trimmed by 6 bases and J by 6 bases, leaving 11 bases between them. Here the CDR3 DNA reads TGTGCCAGCTCCCCAGGGGAGGCTGAAGCTTTCTTT. Its translation: CASSPGEAEAFF.

The rearrangement links TRBV11-2 to TRBJ2-7; 10 bases match TRBD1. Germline V gene lookup returns CDR1 SGHAT and CDR2 FQNNGV. The ends lost 1 base at V and 3 bases at J; junction bases unmatched: 3. The CDR3 loop spans 15 amino acids. CDR3 sequence: CASSLGTGGIYEQYV. DNA of the CDR3: TGTGCCAGCAGCTTAGGGACAGGGGGTATCTACGAGCAGTACGTC.

The J gene is TRBJ1-2, the V gene TRBV7-2, with 10 bases matching TRBD1. In germline, CDR1 is SGHTA, CDR2 FQGNSA. Trimming removed 10 bases from V and 7 bases from J; junction bases left unmatched: 9. The CDR3 loop spans 13 amino acids. In nucleotides, the CDR3 is TGTGCCAACCGTAGACAGGGGGCGTTTGGCTACACCTTC. It encodes CANRRQGAFGYTF.

The chain links TRBV5-5 to TRBJ2-7; 9 bases match TRBD1. CDR3 length: 16 amino acids. The germline CDR1 and CDR2 sequences are SGHKS and YYEKEE (reference sequence). The J segment lost 2 bases and the V segment lost 4 bases, leaving 10 bases of the junction unmatched. Here the CDR3 DNA reads TGTGCCAGCAGCCGGACAGCTGACAGGGGGACCTACGAGCAGTACGTC. Translation: CASSRTADRGTYEQYV.